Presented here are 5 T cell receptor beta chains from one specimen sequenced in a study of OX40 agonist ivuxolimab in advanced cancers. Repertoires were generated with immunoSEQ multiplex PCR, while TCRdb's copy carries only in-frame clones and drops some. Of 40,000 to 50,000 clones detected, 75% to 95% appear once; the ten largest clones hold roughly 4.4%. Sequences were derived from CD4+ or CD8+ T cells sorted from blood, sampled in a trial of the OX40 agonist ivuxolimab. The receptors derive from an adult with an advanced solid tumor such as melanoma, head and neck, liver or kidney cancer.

The CDR3 is CASSIQGGRFNQPQHF. In DNA, the CDR3 is TGTGCCAGTAGTATTCAAGGGGGCAGGTTTAATCAGCCCCAGCATTTT. The V call is TRBV19, the J call TRBJ1-5, with 7 bases matching TRBD1. The trim removed 3 bases at V and 4 bases at J, leaving 9 bases unmatched. Per the germline V gene, CDR1 is LNHDA and CDR2 is SQIVND (reference sequence). This CDR3 region has 16 residues. The full variable domain, completed using reference TRBV19 and TRBJ1-5, is DGGITQSPKYLFRKEGQNVTLSCEQNLNHDAMYWYRQDPGQGLRLIYYSQIVNDFQKGDIAEGYSVSREKKESFPLTVTSAQKNPTAFYLCASSIQGGRFNQPQHFGDGTRLSIL.

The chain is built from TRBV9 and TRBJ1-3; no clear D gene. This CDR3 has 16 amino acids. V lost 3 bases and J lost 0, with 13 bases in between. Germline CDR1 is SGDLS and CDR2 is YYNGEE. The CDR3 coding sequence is TGTGCCAGCAGCGCCGGAGACACGAGCTCTGGAAACACCATATATTTT. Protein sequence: CASSAGDTSSGNTIYF. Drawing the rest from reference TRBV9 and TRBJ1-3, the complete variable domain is DSGVTQTPKHLITATGQRVTLRCSPRSGDLSVYWYQQSLDQGLQFLIQYYNGEERAKGNILERFSAQQFPDLHSELNLSSLELGDSALYFCASSAGDTSSGNTIYFGEGSWLTVV.

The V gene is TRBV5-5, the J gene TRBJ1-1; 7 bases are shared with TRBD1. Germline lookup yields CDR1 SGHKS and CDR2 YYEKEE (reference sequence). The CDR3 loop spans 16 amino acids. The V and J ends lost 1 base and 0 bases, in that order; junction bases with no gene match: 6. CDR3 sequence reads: CASSLRDSTMNTEAFF. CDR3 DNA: TGTGCCAGCAGCTTGAGGGACAGCACTATGAACACTGAAGCTTTCTTT.

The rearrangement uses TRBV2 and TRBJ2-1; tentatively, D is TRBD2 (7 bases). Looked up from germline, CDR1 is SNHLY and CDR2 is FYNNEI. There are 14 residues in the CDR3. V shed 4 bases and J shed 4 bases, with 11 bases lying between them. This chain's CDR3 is CASSGGGAYNEQFF. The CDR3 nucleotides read TGTGCCAGCAGTGGCGGGGGCGCTTACAATGAGCAGTTCTTC.

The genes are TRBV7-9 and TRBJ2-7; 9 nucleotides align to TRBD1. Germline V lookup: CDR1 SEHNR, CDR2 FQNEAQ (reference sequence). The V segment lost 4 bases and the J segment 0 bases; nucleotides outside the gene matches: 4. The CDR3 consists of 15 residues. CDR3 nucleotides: TGTGCCAGCAGCTCGGGACAGGGTGGCTCCTACGAGCAGTACGTC. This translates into CASSSGQGGSYEQYV.